The 3 T cell receptor beta chains below come from one sample, sequenced in a study of blood T cell repertoires in COVID-19. The protocol was immunoSEQ multiplex PCR, while the TCRdb copy is restricted to in-frame clones and leaves out a portion. In the table there are 300,000 to 450,000 clones, around 87% of which are singletons. Sequenced input: peripheral blood. The receptors shown here come from a human donor in a cohort sampled during active COVID-19.

This clone was detected only once. The genes are TRBV6-1 and TRBJ2-2, with D possibly TRBD2 on 6 matching bases. V dropped 2 bases and J dropped 5 bases, with 12 bases sitting between them. CDR3 length: 15 amino acids. Germline values: CDR1 MNHNS, CDR2 SASEGT. The CDR3 nucleotides read TGTGCCAGCAGTGAACCAGGGAGGAGGACCGGGGAGCTGTTTTTT. Its translation is CASSEPGRRTGELFF.

This chain connects TRBV2 to TRBJ2-7, with a possible D match to TRBD1 (5 bases). The CDR3 runs 14 residues. The germline CDR1 and CDR2 sequences are SNHLY and FYNNEI. Trimming left V 3 bases short and J 7 bases short, with 16 bases between. This chain's CDR3 is CASSDPSGRGEQYF. The CDR3, as DNA: TGTGCCAGCAGTGATCCGTCCGGAAGGGGAGAGCAGTACTTC.

The chain links TRBV5-1 to TRBJ2-5; 8 bases fit TRBD1. This CDR3 contains 15 residues. V shed 4 bases, J shed 5 bases, and the junction held 10 bases outside the gene matches. Germline V CDR1 and CDR2: SGHRS, YFSETQ. The CDR3 nucleotides read TGCGCCAGCAGCGGAATGACAGGGGAAGGGGAGACCCAGTACTTC. This sequence encodes CASSGMTGEGETQYF.